This T cell receptor beta chain comes out of a study of T-cell reconstitution after alpha-beta-depleted transplantation in children. This clonotype turned up a few times. The trim removed 2 bases at V and 6 bases at J, leaving 15 bases unmatched. There are 17 residues in the CDR3. The germline CDR1 and CDR2 sequences are SGHRS and YFSETQ. During its preparation, the TCRbeta library received unique molecular identifiers. TCRdb fed the PCR reads into MiXCR, producing one record per CDR3 protein. The table has around 500,000 distinct CDR3 sequences, roughly an eighth seen once. The sequence was collected from a human donor who donated a stem cell graft to a child with combined immunodeficiency. The sample here was PBMCs from the stem cell graft donor, taken from the stem cell graft. This chain links TRBV5-1 with TRBJ2-7, with 9 bases fitting TRBD2. DNA for the CDR3: TGCGCCAGCAGCTTTTCTAGCGGGGAGCCGTGGGGAAGCGAGCAGTACTTC. It codes for CASSFSSGEPWGSEQYF.